These T cell receptor beta chains were read from a single sample in a study of human T cells and chemical hapten exposure. TCRdb re-called the RACE reads through MiXCR, storing one row per CDR3 protein. The data hold 95,000 to 100,000 distinct CDR3 sequences, with over 10% observed a single time. The sample consisted of whole blood, taken in connection with sensitization to the hapten diphenylcyclopropenone (DPC). The origin of the receptors is a woman between 40 and 50 years old with alopecia areata. Some clones in this sample may be carry-over from other donors' samples. Both conserved end residues are part of each CDR3. D genes are given only for firm matches. Clone size appears in some rows only: once, few, many, or a class for an expanded clone.

CDR3 DNA	CDR3 protein	clone size	J gene	V gene	D gene
TGTGCCAGCAGTTTAGCGGGGGGCGCCGCCACTGAAGCTTTCTTT	CASSLAGGAATEAFF	many	TRBJ1-1	TRBV28	NA
TGTGCCAGCAGTGGCGGGACTTTTAATGAGCAGTTCTTC	CASSGGTFNEQFF	many	TRBJ2-1	TRBV11-2	NA
TGCAGCGTTGAAAGTTGGGCAGGCTCCTTCTTC	CSVESWAGSFF	few	TRBJ2-1	TRBV29-1	NA
TGTGCCAGCAGCCCGGACGGCTCCTCCTACGAGCAGTACTTC	CASSPDGSSYEQYF	NA	TRBJ2-7	TRBV5-6	NA
TGCGCCAGCAGCTTGGGACAGGGTGGCACTGAAGCTTTCTTT	CASSLGQGGTEAFF	many	TRBJ1-1	TRBV5-1	TRBD1
TGTGCCAGCAGCTTAATGGCGGCTAGCGGGGCGCTGTATACGCAGTATTTT	CASSLMAASGALYTQYF	many	TRBJ2-3	TRBV7-3	TRBD2
TGTGCCAGCAGCCGGCGGGGAGACACCGTGTCCGACGAGCAGTACTTC	CASSRRGDTVSDEQYF	NA	TRBJ2-7	TRBV9	NA
TGTGCCACCAAAAAGGGGATGACCTACAATGAGCAGTTCTTC	CATKKGMTYNEQFF	NA	TRBJ2-1	TRBV11-2	NA
TGTGCCAGCGGATCCTGGAAGGCGGGCGGGGAGCTGTTTTTT	CASGSWKAGGELFF	many	TRBJ2-2	TRBV6-2/TRBV6-3	NA
TGTGCCAGCACCCGGGGCCCGCAAGAGACCCAGTACTTC	CASTRGPQETQYF	NA	TRBJ2-5	TRBV7-9	NA
TGTGCCGCCCGGCAGCCAGGGGGTCTGGAGGAGCAGTACTTC	CAARQPGGLEEQYF	few	TRBJ2-7	TRBV10-3	TRBD1
TGTGCCAGCAGCCCCCCGAGTCAGGGGGGAGGCCAGCCCCAGCATTTT	CASSPPSQGGGQPQHF	many	TRBJ1-5	TRBV6-2/TRBV6-3	TRBD1
TGTGCCAGCAGCAAAGCCTGGGACTTCTCCTCCTACAATGAGCAGTTCTTC	CASSKAWDFSSYNEQFF	few	TRBJ2-1	TRBV21-1	NA
TGCGCCAGTCGGGACGGACGCCGCTCCGAGCAGTACTTC	CASRDGRRSEQYF	NA	TRBJ2-7	TRBV5-1	NA
TGTGCCAGCAGCCAACCGGGACGGACTTACGAGCAGTACTTC	CASSQPGRTYEQYF	few	TRBJ2-7	TRBV7-9	NA
TGTGCCAGCAGCTTAGGCCGACTAGCCCACCAAGAGACCCAGTACTTC	CASSLGRLAHQETQYF	many	TRBJ2-5	TRBV7-8	TRBD2
TGTGCCATCAGTGCCCGAACTAGCGGGATAACAGATACGCAGTATTTT	CAISARTSGITDTQYF	many	TRBJ2-3	TRBV10-3	TRBD2
TGTGCCAGCAGTTCTACCATAGCCACCAGCTCCTACAATGAGCAGTTCTTC	CASSSTIATSSYNEQFF	NA	TRBJ2-1	TRBV28	NA
TGTGCCAGAGTCAGGGGGCGAAAATTTGAAGCTTTCTTT	CARVRGRKFEAFF	NA	TRBJ1-1	TRBV5-6	TRBD1
TGCAGTGCTCGGAGGGGGCCCCCCTACAATGAGCAGTTCTTC	CSARRGPPYNEQFF	NA	TRBJ2-1	TRBV20-1	NA
TGTGCCAGCAGCTTAGCAGGGTTGGATTTCTCTGGGGCCAACGTCCTGACTTTC	CASSLAGLDFSGANVLTF	NA	TRBJ2-6	TRBV7-8	NA
TGTGCCAGCAGTTTCCTGGGGCGGGACTATAGCAATGAGCAGTTCTTC	CASSFLGRDYSNEQFF	NA	TRBJ2-1	TRBV27	TRBD2
TGTGCCAGCAGCGCTTGGACAAGTTACACAGATACGCAGTATTTT	CASSAWTSYTDTQYF	few	TRBJ2-3	TRBV11-1	NA
TGTGCCAGCAGTTTGGACTTCACAGATACGCAGTATTTT	CASSLDFTDTQYF	many	TRBJ2-3	TRBV6-6	NA
TGTGCCAGCAGCTCCCGCGGCGCCCTAGTGCATGAGCAGTTCTTC	CASSSRGALVHEQFF	few	TRBJ2-1	TRBV7-8	NA
TGTGCCAGCAGCTTAGGCAGGGGGCTAACCTACGAGCAGTACTTC	CASSLGRGLTYEQYF	few	TRBJ2-7	TRBV7-2	TRBD1
TGCGCCAGCAGCCAAGAGGCCCAGGTAGGCACTGAAGCTTTCTTT	CASSQEAQVGTEAFF	few	TRBJ1-1	TRBV4-3	NA
TGTGCCAGCAGTTACCCGGGGGATCAGCCCCAGCATTTT	CASSYPGDQPQHF	many	TRBJ1-5	TRBV6-6	NA
TGTGCCAGCAGTTTACTGTCCTCTGGAAACACCATATATTTT	CASSLLSSGNTIYF	NA	TRBJ1-3	TRBV12-3/TRBV12-4	NA
TGTGCCAGCAGTGCGCACCAGGCGGGAGGTTTTGAGCAGTTCTTC	CASSAHQAGGFEQFF	NA	TRBJ2-1	TRBV28	TRBD2
TGTGCCAGCAGCTTACTTGCAGGGACCTATGGCTACACCTTC	CASSLLAGTYGYTF	NA	TRBJ1-2	TRBV7-3	NA
TGTGCCAGCAGCTTAGGGCGGAATAACAATGAGCAGTTCTTC	CASSLGRNNNEQFF	many	TRBJ2-1	TRBV11-2	NA
TGTGCCAGCAGTGGGACAGGCAGTAGCTACGAGCAGTACTTC	CASSGTGSSYEQYF	NA	TRBJ2-7	TRBV6-6	TRBD1
TGCGCCAGCAGCTCGTTGACTAGCGGGTACAATGAGCAGTTCTTC	CASSSLTSGYNEQFF	few	TRBJ2-1	TRBV5-1	TRBD2
TGTGCCAGCAGCGTAGAAGAGGCGGGAGCAGCTGGGGCCAACGTCCTGACTTTC	CASSVEEAGAAGANVLTF	many	TRBJ2-6	TRBV9	TRBD2
TGTGCACATCAGGACAGGGCGGAGGAAAAACTGTTTTTT	CAHQDRAEEKLFF	many	TRBJ1-4	TRBV10-3	TRBD1
TGTGCCAGCAGTACTTCTGAGGGACTAGCGGAGATCAATGAGCAGTTCTTC	CASSTSEGLAEINEQFF	few	TRBJ2-1	TRBV12-3/TRBV12-4	TRBD2
TGTGCCAGCAGCCAAGATCGAACTAGCGGCTACAATGAGCAGTTCTTC	CASSQDRTSGYNEQFF	few	TRBJ2-1	TRBV4-2	TRBD2
TGCAGCGTACAGGGCGGACTCCACAATGAGCAGTTCTTC	CSVQGGLHNEQFF	NA	TRBJ2-1	TRBV29-1	NA
TGTGCCAGCACCCCGGACGCCATCACCAACGTCCTGACTTTC	CASTPDAITNVLTF	NA	TRBJ2-6	TRBV28	NA
TGTGCCAGCTCGCGCGACAGTTCGGAGACCCAGTACTTC	CASSRDSSETQYF	NA	TRBJ2-5	TRBV18	NA
TGCAGTGCTAGAGACGGCAGGGGCTACGAGCAGTACTTC	CSARDGRGYEQYF	few	TRBJ2-7	TRBV20-1	NA
TGTGCCAGCAGCCGGACTAGCGGAGCTAACTACAATGAGCAGTTCTTC	CASSRTSGANYNEQFF	few	TRBJ2-1	TRBV7-3	TRBD2
TGTGCCAGCAGCTCCAGGGCCCGCTCTGGAAACACCATATATTTT	CASSSRARSGNTIYF	many	TRBJ1-3	TRBV7-6	NA
TGTGCCAGCAGCTCCGGGGTAGGCAACGAGCAGTACTTC	CASSSGVGNEQYF	NA	TRBJ2-7	TRBV11-2	NA
TGCAGCGTAAACGACGGCACAGATACGCAGTATTTT	CSVNDGTDTQYF	few	TRBJ2-3	TRBV29-1	NA
TGTGCCTGGAGTGTACAGGGAGGATATGGCTACACCTTC	CAWSVQGGYGYTF	NA	TRBJ1-2	TRBV30	NA
TGCAGTGCGAGCGGGTGGGGCGGCACAGATACGCAGTATTTT	CSASGWGGTDTQYF	few	TRBJ2-3	TRBV20-1	NA
TGTGCCAGTAGCTTGACAGACAATTTGCTGTTTTTT	CASSLTDNLLFF	NA	TRBJ2-2	TRBV19	NA
TGTGCCAGCGAGTGGTCTCCCCCCGGGGAGCTGTTTTTT	CASEWSPPGELFF	few	TRBJ2-2	TRBV6-2/TRBV6-3	NA
TGTGCCAGCAGCCAAGTTGCTAGCGACTACAATGAGCAGTTCTTC	CASSQVASDYNEQFF	many	TRBJ2-1	TRBV14	NA
TGTGCCAGCAGTTACTCTTTTCGGGGGGTTATTTACGAGCAGTACTTC	CASSYSFRGVIYEQYF	NA	TRBJ2-7	TRBV6-6	TRBD2
TGCAGTGCTAGATGGCAGACCTACGGCTACACCTTC	CSARWQTYGYTF	NA	TRBJ1-2	TRBV20-1	NA
TGTGCCAGCACAGAATCTAACTATGGCTACACCTTC	CASTESNYGYTF	many	TRBJ1-2	TRBV7-9	NA
TGTGCCAGCTACGACCAGGGCGCTTACGAGCAGTACTTC	CASYDQGAYEQYF	many	TRBJ2-7	TRBV10-3	NA
TGTGCCAGCAGTAAGGGACAGACCTTGGTGGAGACCCAGTACTTC	CASSKGQTLVETQYF	few	TRBJ2-5	TRBV6-6	TRBD1
TGCAGTGCTCCCGGGACTAGCGGGGAATATTACAATGAGCAGTTCTTC	CSAPGTSGEYYNEQFF	many	TRBJ2-1	TRBV20-1	TRBD2